This TCR beta chain originates from a study of cytotoxic CD8 clonotypes in ibrutinib-treated CLL. Study-level information: Responses comprised 24 partial and 2 complete; at median approximately 72 months, 14 remained remitted and roughly twelve progressed.

With sequencing, the targeted depth ranged from 1 in 200,000 to 1 in 1 million T cells. Profiled with immunoSEQ multiplex PCR; TCRdb holds only in-frame clones, not every one. The data show some 200,000 clones, roughly 79% seen once. Germline trimming cut 6 bases from V and 11 bases from J; bases unmatched to any gene: 7. Germline CDR1 and CDR2: KGHSH and LQKENI. There are 12 residues in the CDR3. The sequence derives from a human donor with chronic lymphocytic leukemia. The input for sequencing was PBMCs, taken after 12 months of ibrutinib treatment. The J gene is TRBJ1-5, the V gene TRBV18, with 7 positions matching TRBD1. The DNA for the CDR3 is TGTGCCAGCTCTCGTCCCCAGGGGGCCCAGCATTTT. Encoded protein: CASSRPQGAQHF.